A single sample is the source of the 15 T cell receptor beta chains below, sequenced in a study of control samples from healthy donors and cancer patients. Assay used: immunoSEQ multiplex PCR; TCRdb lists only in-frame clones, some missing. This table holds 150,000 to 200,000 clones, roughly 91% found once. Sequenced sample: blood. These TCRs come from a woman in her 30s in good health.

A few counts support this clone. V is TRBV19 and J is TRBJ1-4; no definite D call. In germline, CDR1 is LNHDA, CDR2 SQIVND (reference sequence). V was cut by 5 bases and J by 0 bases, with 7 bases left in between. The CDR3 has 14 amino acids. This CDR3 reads CASSRQATNEKLFF. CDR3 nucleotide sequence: TGTGCCAGTAGTCGGCAAGCAACTAATGAAAAACTGTTTTTT.

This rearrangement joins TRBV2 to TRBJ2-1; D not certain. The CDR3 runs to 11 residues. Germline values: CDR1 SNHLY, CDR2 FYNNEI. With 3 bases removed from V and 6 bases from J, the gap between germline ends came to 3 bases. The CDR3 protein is CASSEVNEQFF. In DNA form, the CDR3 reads TGTGCCAGCAGTGAGGTCAATGAGCAGTTCTTC.

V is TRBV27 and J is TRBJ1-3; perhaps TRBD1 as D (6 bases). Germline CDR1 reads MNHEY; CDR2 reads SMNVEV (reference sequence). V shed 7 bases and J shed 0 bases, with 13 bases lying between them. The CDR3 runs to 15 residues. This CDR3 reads CASKLGASSGNTIYF. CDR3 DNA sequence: TGTGCCAGCAAACTGGGGGCCTCCTCTGGAAACACCATATATTTT.

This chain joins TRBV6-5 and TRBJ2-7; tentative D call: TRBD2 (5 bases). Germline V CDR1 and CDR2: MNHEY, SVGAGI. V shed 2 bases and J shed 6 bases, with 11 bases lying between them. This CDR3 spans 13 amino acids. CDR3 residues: CASSYEGGSEQYF. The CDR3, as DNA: TGTGCCAGCAGTTACGAAGGAGGCTCCGAGCAGTACTTC.

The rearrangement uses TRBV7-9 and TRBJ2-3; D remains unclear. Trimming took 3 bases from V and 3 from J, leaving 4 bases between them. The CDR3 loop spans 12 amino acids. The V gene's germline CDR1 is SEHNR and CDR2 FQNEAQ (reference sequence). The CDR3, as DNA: TGTGCCAGCAGCTTCGGGACAGATACGCAGTATTTT. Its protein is CASSFGTDTQYF.

For the CDR3, the DNA is TGTGCCATCAGTGGGCCAGGGAATTCACCCCTCCACTTT. This codes for CAISGPGNSPLHF. The chain is built from TRBV10-3 and TRBJ1-6; possibly TRBD1 for D (5 bases). The CDR3 covers 13 residues. Trimming removed 4 bases from V and 7 bases from J, with 8 bases in between. Germline V gene data show CDR1 as ENHRY and CDR2 as SYGVKD.

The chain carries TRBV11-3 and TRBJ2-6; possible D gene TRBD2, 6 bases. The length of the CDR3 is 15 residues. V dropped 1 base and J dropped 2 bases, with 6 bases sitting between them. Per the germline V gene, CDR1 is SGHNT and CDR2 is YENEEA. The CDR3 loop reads CASSLAGAGANVLTF. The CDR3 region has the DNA TGTGCCAGCAGCTTAGCGGGAGCTGGGGCCAACGTCCTGACTTTC.

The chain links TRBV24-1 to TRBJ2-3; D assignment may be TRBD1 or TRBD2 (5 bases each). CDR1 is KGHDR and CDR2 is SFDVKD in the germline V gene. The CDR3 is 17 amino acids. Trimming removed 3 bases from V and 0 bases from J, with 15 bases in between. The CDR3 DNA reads TGTGCCACCAGTGATCGGGGCCAAGGATCTAGCACAGATACGCAGTATTTT. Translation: CATSDRGQGSSTDTQYF.

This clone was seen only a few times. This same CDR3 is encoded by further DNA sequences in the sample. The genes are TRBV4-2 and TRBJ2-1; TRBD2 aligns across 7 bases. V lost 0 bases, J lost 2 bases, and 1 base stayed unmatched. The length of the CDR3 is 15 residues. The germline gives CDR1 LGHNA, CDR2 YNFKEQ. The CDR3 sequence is CASSQEGGAYNEQFF. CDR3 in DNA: TGTGCCAGCAGCCAAGAGGGGGGGGCCTACAATGAGCAGTTCTTC.

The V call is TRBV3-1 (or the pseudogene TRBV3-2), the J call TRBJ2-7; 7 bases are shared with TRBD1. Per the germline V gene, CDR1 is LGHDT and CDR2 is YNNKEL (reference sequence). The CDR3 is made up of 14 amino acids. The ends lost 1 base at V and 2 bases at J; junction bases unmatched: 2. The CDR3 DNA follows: TGTGCCAGCAGCCAAGGGGGACAGACCTACGAGCAGTACTTC. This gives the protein CASSQGGQTYEQYF.

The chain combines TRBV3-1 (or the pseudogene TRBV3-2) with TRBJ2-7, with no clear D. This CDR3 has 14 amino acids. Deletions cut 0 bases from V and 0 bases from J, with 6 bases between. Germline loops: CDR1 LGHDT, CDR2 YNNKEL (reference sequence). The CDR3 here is CASSQDPSSYEQYF. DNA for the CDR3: TGTGCCAGCAGCCAAGATCCGAGCTCCTACGAGCAGTACTTC.

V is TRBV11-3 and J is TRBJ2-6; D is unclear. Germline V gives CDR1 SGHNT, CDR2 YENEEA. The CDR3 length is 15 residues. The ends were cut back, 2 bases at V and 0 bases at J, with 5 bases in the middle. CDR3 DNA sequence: TGTGCCAGCAGCTTATCAGGCTCTGGGGCCAACGTCCTGACTTTC. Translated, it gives CASSLSGSGANVLTF.

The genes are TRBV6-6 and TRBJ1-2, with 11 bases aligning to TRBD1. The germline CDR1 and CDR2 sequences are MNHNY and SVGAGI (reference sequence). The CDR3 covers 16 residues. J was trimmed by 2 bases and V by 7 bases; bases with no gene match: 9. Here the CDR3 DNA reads TGTGCCAGCACCGGACAGGGGGCTCGGAAAAACTATGGCTACACCTTC. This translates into CASTGQGARKNYGYTF.

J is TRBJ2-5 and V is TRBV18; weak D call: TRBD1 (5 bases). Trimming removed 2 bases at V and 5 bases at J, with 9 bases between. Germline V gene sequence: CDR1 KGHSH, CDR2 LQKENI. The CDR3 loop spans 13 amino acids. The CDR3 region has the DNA TGTGCCAGCTCACCAATGGGGCGGGAGACCCAGTACTTC. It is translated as CASSPMGRETQYF.

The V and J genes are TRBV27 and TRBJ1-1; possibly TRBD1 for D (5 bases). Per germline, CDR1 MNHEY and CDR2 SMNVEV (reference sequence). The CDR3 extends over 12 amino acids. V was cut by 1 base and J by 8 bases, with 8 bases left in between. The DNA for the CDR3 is TGTGCCAGCAGTTTATTCGGGGGGGAAGCTTTCTTT. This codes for CASSLFGGEAFF.